Listed here are 28 T cell receptor beta chains from one sample, sequenced in a study of CD8+ T cells in alopecia areata. As the sequencing template, cDNA was produced by extracting RNA and reverse transcribing it. The method was immunoSEQ multiplex PCR; TCRdb's version includes in-frame clones alone and lacks a portion of them. The sample shows some 100,000 clones, 55% to 75% of them seen only once. Stated treatment: oral pan-JAK inhibitor, 5-10 mg twice daily. The specimen was CD8+ T cells sorted from blood, collected at approximately week 60, from a patient treated with tofacitinib. Source of these receptors: a human donor with alopecia areata.

The V call is TRBV2, the J call TRBJ2-3; D call uncertain. The CDR3 consists of 11 residues. Trimming took off 6 bases at V and 7 bases at J, with 8 bases between the two ends. Germline CDR1 is SNHLY and CDR2 is FYNNEI. The CDR3: CASRQTYTQYF. Written as DNA, the CDR3 is TGTGCCAGCAGACAAACTTATACGCAGTATTTT.

Only a few counts were recorded for this clone. This rearrangement joins TRBV29-1 to TRBJ2-2; maybe TRBD2 (5 bases). The V end lost 4 bases, the J end lost 6 bases, and 15 bases lay between the germline ends. There are 14 residues in the CDR3. The germline V gene has CDR1 SQVTM and CDR2 ANQGSEA. CDR3 amino acids: CSVGGGRQAGELFF. The CDR3 DNA reads TGCAGCGTTGGTGGAGGTCGCCAGGCCGGGGAGCTGTTTTTT.

This chain joins TRBV27 and TRBJ1-4; 7 positions agree with TRBD1. CDR1 is MNHEY and CDR2 is SMNVEV in the germline V gene (reference sequence). Trimming took 8 bases from V and 8 from J; bases not matched to a gene: 14. The CDR3 spans 15 residues. CDR3 loop: CASRDRDHLGEKLFF. The CDR3 DNA reads as TGTGCCAGCCGCGACAGGGACCACCTGGGCGAAAAACTGTTTTTT. The full variable domain, its missing parts supplied by reference TRBV27 and TRBJ1-4, is EAQVTQNPRYLITVTGKKLTVTCSQNMNHEYMSWYRQDPGLGLRQIYYSMNVEVTDKGDVPEGYKVSRKEKRNFPLILESPSPNQTSLYFCASRDRDHLGEKLFFGSGTQLSVL.

This clone was observed a handful of times. This CDR3 is CASTNSSLGWWGYTF. CDR3 DNA sequence: TGTGCCAGCACCAATTCCTCATTAGGCTGGTGGGGCTACACCTTC. The chain joins TRBV7-9 to TRBJ1-2, with D uncertain. Germline V lookup: CDR1 SEHNR, CDR2 FQNEAQ (reference sequence). The CDR3 is made up of 15 amino acids. Trimming cost V 7 bases and J 8 bases, with 23 bases left between them.

The V call is TRBV13, the J call TRBJ1-5; 9 bases fit TRBD1. The CDR3 has 14 residues. Per the germline V gene, CDR1 is PRHDT and CDR2 is FYEKMQ (reference sequence). V trimming: 5 bases; J trimming: 4 bases; junction bases outside the gene matches: 3. The CDR3: CASSIGQGNQPQHF. The CDR3 coding sequence is TGTGCCAGCAGCATCGGACAGGGGAATCAGCCCCAGCATTTT.

V and J are TRBV6-1 and TRBJ2-5; weak D call: TRBD1 (6 bases). This CDR3 comprises 14 residues. Trimming took 0 bases from V and 5 from J, leaving 10 bases between them. From germline, CDR1 is MNHNS and CDR2 SASEGT. The CDR3 DNA reads as TGTGCCAGCAGTGAAGCCGGGACATGGGAGACCCAGTACTTC. This translates into CASSEAGTWETQYF.

The chain links TRBV29-1 to TRBJ2-3, with 8 positions matching TRBD2. The germline CDR1 and CDR2 sequences are SQVTM and ANQGSEA. The CDR3 totals 14 residues. V was pared by 6 bases and J by 2 bases, with 7 bases of the junction left unmatched. CDR3 nucleotides: TGCAGCGTCGCCGGGACTAGACACACAGATACGCAGTATTTT. Its protein product is CSVAGTRHTDTQYF.

The genes are TRBV25-1 and TRBJ1-6; D gene unclear. The germline CDR1 and CDR2 sequences are MGHDK and SYGVNS. CDR3 length equals 14 residues. Trimming shortened V by 5 bases and J by 9 bases, and 14 bases separated the two germline ends. This CDR3 is CASSRRSRSSPLHF. For the CDR3, the DNA is TGTGCCAGCAGTCGGAGATCTCGGAGTTCACCCCTCCACTTT.

The chain uses TRBV5-5 and TRBJ2-3; D may be TRBD1 or TRBD2 (7 bases each). The V gene's germline CDR1 is SGHKS and CDR2 YYEKEE (reference sequence). V was shortened by 3 bases and J by 8 bases, with 16 bases between the two germline ends. This CDR3 contains 14 residues. This CDR3 reads CASSWEGQLRTQYF. CDR3 sequence (DNA): TGTGCCAGCAGCTGGGAGGGACAGCTCCGTACGCAGTATTTT.

The chain combines TRBV27 with TRBJ1-5; D is uncertain. Germline CDR1 MNHEY, CDR2 SMNVEV (reference sequence). Trimming removed 2 bases at V and 3 bases at J, with 11 bases between. This CDR3 has 15 residues. CDR3 sequence reads: CASSLGSGINQPQHF. In nucleotides, the CDR3 is TGTGCCAGCAGTTTAGGGTCAGGAATCAATCAGCCCCAGCATTTT.

The chain carries TRBV13 and TRBJ2-5, with D unclear. CDR1 PRHDT and CDR2 FYEKMQ come from the germline V gene (reference sequence). CDR3 size: 13 residues. The ends were cut back, 2 bases at V and 0 bases at J, with 4 bases in the middle. CDR3 in amino acids: CASSLTDQETQYF. The CDR3 DNA follows: TGTGCCAGCAGCTTAACAGACCAAGAGACCCAGTACTTC.

The chain combines TRBV6-1 with TRBJ1-4; D gene unclear. CDR1 is MNHNS, CDR2 SASEGT, per germline. Trimming stripped 1 base from V and 14 bases from J, with 17 bases between. The CDR3 spans 14 residues. CDR3 bases: TGTGCCAGCAGTGAAGTCAACGAGGCAGCTTCCCTGTTTTTT. Protein: CASSEVNEAASLFF.

A single count supports this clone. The rearrangement joins TRBV11-3 to TRBJ2-2; possibly TRBD2 for D (6 bases). V lost 1 base and J lost 4, with 10 bases in between. The germline V gene has CDR1 SGHNT and CDR2 YENEEA. This CDR3 comprises 15 residues. The CDR3 DNA reads TGTGCCAGCAGCTTAGCTCGGGGAGGCACCGGGGAGCTGTTTTTT. Amino acid sequence: CASSLARGGTGELFF.

V gene TRBV7-8 combines with J gene TRBJ2-2; D unresolved. Deletions cut 2 bases from V and 7 bases from J, with 5 bases between. Germline CDR1 SGHVS, CDR2 FQNEAQ. The CDR3 is 12 residues long. Here the CDR3 reads CASSLKVGELFF. The CDR3 DNA is TGTGCCAGCAGCTTAAAGGTCGGGGAGCTGTTTTTT.

This chain uses TRBV4-1 with TRBJ2-5; 8 nucleotides align to TRBD1. V shed 0 bases, J shed 4 bases, and the junction held 4 bases outside the gene matches. Germline CDR1 and CDR2: MGHRA and YSYEKL. CDR3 length equals 15 residues. This CDR3 is CASSQDQGAGETQYF. The CDR3 DNA is TGCGCCAGCAGCCAAGATCAGGGGGCAGGAGAGACCCAGTACTTC.

The chain links TRBV13 to TRBJ2-3; TRBD2 matches 7 bases. This CDR3 comprises 15 residues. CDR1 is PRHDT, CDR2 FYEKMQ, per germline (reference sequence). J gave up 1 base and V 3 bases, and 4 bases lay outside the gene matches. CDR3: CASSLERGRTDTQYF. The CDR3 DNA follows: TGTGCCAGCAGCTTGGAGCGGGGCCGCACAGATACGCAGTATTTT. The whole variable domain, filled in from reference TRBV13 and TRBJ2-3, reads AAGVIQSPRHLIKEKRETATLKCYPIPRHDTVYWYQQGPGQDPQFLISFYEKMQSDKGSIPDRFSAQQFSDYHSELNMSSLELGDSALYFCASSLERGRTDTQYFGPGTRLTVL.

The V gene is TRBV30, the J gene TRBJ2-1, with 9 bases aligning to TRBD2. CDR3 size: 13 residues. The germline V gene encodes CDR1 GTSNPN and CDR2 SVGIG (reference sequence). Trimming took 4 bases from V and 10 from J; bases not matched to a gene: 8. The CDR3: CAWIHWLAGEQFF. In DNA form, the CDR3 reads TGTGCCTGGATCCACTGGCTAGCGGGGGAGCAGTTCTTC.

The CDR3: CASSQVHPDGGYEQYF. CDR3 bases: TGCGCCAGCAGCCAAGTCCACCCTGACGGGGGATACGAGCAGTACTTC. V usage is TRBV4-1 and J usage is TRBJ2-7; TRBD2 is a possible D gene (6 bases). The CDR3 has 16 amino acids. Germline CDR1 reads MGHRA; CDR2 reads YSYEKL. V lost 1 base and J lost 4, with 17 bases in between.

The chain is built from TRBV4-1 and TRBJ2-3; TRBD1 matches 7 bases. With 2 bases clipped from V and 4 bases from J, the junction kept 3 bases outside the gene matches. Germline-derived CDR1 and CDR2 are MGHRA and YSYEKL. This CDR3 spans 14 amino acids. CDR3 DNA: TGCGCCAGCAGCCAAAAACAGGGGCCAGATACGCAGTATTTT. It yields the protein CASSQKQGPDTQYF.

The chain has TRBV5-1 and TRBJ1-1; 10 bases map to TRBD1. J gave up 0 bases and V 1 base, and 3 bases lay outside the gene matches. This CDR3 is built from 16 residues. Germline CDR1 reads SGHRS; CDR2 reads YFSETQ. The CDR3 sequence is CASSLRTGGVNTEAFF. The CDR3 nucleotides are TGCGCCAGCAGCTTGAGGACAGGGGGTGTGAACACTGAAGCTTTCTTT.

The chain employs TRBV12-5 and TRBJ1-1; D remains ambiguous. V lost 7 bases and J lost 5, with 14 bases in between. CDR1 LGHNT and CDR2 FRNRAP come from the germline V gene. The CDR3 has 13 amino acids. The CDR3 sequence: CASVPGAGTEAFF. The CDR3 bases are TGTGCTAGTGTACCGGGCGCCGGAACTGAAGCTTTCTTT.

The chain carries TRBV14 and TRBJ1-4; D uncertain. The ends were cut back, 0 bases at V and 3 bases at J, with 8 bases in the middle. CDR3 length: 15 amino acids. The germline V gene encodes CDR1 SGHDN and CDR2 FVKESK. The CDR3 reads CASSQDVVSNEKLFF. The CDR3 nucleotides read TGTGCCAGCAGCCAAGATGTGGTCTCTAATGAAAAACTGTTTTTT. The full variable domain, with the rest looked up from reference TRBV14 and TRBJ1-4, is EAGVTQFPSHSVIEKGQTVTLRCDPISGHDNLYWYRRVMGKEIKFLLHFVKESKQDESGMPNNRFLAERTGGTYSTLKVQPAELEDSGVYFCASSQDVVSNEKLFFGSGTQLSVL.

V is TRBV27 and J is TRBJ2-2; perhaps D is TRBD1 or TRBD2 (7 bases each). The CDR3 runs to 18 residues. The V end was cut by 5 bases, the J end by 3 bases, with 22 bases between. The germline CDR1 and CDR2 sequences are MNHEY and SMNVEV (reference sequence). CDR3 sequence reads: CASSRLGGKGTDTGELFF. For the CDR3, the DNA is TGTGCCAGCAGTCGACTGGGGGGGAAGGGGACAGACACCGGGGAGCTGTTTTTT.

The sample holds a few counts of this clone. The chain combines TRBV5-1 with TRBJ2-2, with 7 bases identical to TRBD2. Losses at the gene ends were 2 bases for V and 3 bases for J; bases not matched to a gene: 1. CDR3 length equals 14 residues. Looked up from germline, CDR1 is SGHRS and CDR2 is YFSETQ. This CDR3 is CASSLSGDTGELFF. For the CDR3, the DNA is TGCGCCAGCAGCTTAAGCGGGGACACCGGGGAGCTGTTTTTT.

This chain uses TRBV2 with TRBJ2-7, with 7 bases matching TRBD2. Trimming at V came to 8 bases and at J to 6 bases, leaving 7 bases not matched to a gene. In germline, CDR1 is SNHLY, CDR2 FYNNEI. This CDR3 has 12 residues. CDR3 in DNA: TGTGCCAGCCAACCCCAGCGGGGCGAGCAGTACTTC. This gives the protein CASQPQRGEQYF.

The genes are TRBV6-5 and TRBJ1-2; D might be TRBD1 (5 bases). Trimming removed 6 bases at V and 4 bases at J, with 9 bases between. This CDR3 has 12 amino acids. From germline, CDR1 is MNHEY and CDR2 SVGAGI. CDR3 amino acids: CASSQGVYGYTF. CDR3 bases: TGTGCCAGCAGCCAAGGGGTCTATGGCTACACCTTC.

V and J are TRBV5-1 and TRBJ1-1; TRBD1 might be the D (5 bases). Germline CDR1 is SGHRS and CDR2 is YFSETQ. The germline V and J ends were trimmed by 2 bases and 0 bases, with 17 bases remaining between them. The CDR3 sequence is 17 residues long. In DNA form, the CDR3 reads TGCGCCAGCAGCTTCGAACCAGTCGGGGGGTTGAACACTGAAGCTTTCTTT. The encoded protein is CASSFEPVGGLNTEAFF. The full variable domain, completed using reference TRBV5-1 and TRBJ1-1, is KAGVTQTPRYLIKTRGQQVTLSCSPISGHRSVSWYQQTPGQGLQFLFEYFSETQRNKGNFPGRFSGRQFSNSRSEMNVSTLELGDSALYLCASSFEPVGGLNTEAFFGQGTRLTVV.

In its sample, this clone was seen a few times. The chain joins TRBV29-1 to TRBJ2-5, with D possibly TRBD1 on 5 matching bases. Deletions cut 1 base from V and 2 bases from J, with 17 bases between. The CDR3 is made up of 16 amino acids. CDR1 SQVTM and CDR2 ANQGSEA come from the germline V gene. The CDR3 region has the DNA TGCAGCGTTGAAGTAAGGCCTTACAGGTATCAAGAGACCCAGTACTTC. This translates into CSVEVRPYRYQETQYF.